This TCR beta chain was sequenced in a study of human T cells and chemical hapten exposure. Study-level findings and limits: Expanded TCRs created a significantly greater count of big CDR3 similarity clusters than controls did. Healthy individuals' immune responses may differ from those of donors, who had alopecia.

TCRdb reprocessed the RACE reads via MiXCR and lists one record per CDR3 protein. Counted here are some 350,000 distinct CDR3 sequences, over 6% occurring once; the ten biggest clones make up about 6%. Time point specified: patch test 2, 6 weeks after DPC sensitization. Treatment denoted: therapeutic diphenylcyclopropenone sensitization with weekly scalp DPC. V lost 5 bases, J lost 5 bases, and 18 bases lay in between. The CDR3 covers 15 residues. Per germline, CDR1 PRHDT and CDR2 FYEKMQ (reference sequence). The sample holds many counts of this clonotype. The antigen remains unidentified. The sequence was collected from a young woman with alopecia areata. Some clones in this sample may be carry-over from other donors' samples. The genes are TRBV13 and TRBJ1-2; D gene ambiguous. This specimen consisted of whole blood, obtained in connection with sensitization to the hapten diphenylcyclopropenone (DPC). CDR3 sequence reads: CASSLLNLQSYGYTF. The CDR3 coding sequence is TGTGCCAGCAGCCTCCTCAATTTACAGAGTTATGGCTACACCTTC.